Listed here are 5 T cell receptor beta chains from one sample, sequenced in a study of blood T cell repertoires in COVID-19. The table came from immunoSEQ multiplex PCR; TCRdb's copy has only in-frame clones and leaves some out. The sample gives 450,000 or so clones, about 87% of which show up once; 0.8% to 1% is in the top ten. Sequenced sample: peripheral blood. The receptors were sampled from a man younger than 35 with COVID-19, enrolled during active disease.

The CDR3 nucleotides are TGCAGCGCGCCCGGGACAGATGACACTGAAGCTTTCTTT. It translates to CSAPGTDDTEAFF. The V and J genes are TRBV29-1 and TRBJ1-1; TRBD1 agrees at 7 bases. J lost 3 bases, V lost 7 bases, and 8 bases had no gene match. The CDR3 length is 13 residues. Germline-derived CDR1 and CDR2 are SQVTM and ANQGSEA.

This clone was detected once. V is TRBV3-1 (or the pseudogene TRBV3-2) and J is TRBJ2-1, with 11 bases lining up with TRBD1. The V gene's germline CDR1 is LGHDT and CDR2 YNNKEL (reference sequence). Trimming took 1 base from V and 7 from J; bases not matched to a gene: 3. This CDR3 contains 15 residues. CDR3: CASSQVGQGVNEQFF. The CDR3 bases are TGTGCCAGCAGCCAAGTGGGACAGGGGGTGAATGAGCAGTTCTTC.

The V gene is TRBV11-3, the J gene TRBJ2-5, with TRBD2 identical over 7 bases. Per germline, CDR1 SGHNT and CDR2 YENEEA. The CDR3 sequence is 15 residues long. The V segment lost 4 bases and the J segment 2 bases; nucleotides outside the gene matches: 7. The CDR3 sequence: CASSYLADIQETQYF. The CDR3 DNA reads TGTGCCAGCAGCTATCTAGCGGATATACAAGAGACCCAGTACTTC.

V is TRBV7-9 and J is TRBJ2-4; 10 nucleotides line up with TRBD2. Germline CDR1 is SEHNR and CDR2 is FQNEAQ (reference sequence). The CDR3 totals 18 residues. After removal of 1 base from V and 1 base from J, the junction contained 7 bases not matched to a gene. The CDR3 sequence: CASSLVPRAGGAKNIQYF. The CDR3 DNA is TGTGCCAGCAGCTTAGTCCCGAGAGCGGGAGGGGCCAAAAACATTCAGTACTTC.

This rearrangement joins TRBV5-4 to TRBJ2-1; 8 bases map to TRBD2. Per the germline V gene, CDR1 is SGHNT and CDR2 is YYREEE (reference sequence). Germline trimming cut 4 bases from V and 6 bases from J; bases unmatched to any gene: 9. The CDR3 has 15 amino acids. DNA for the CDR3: TGTGCCAGCAGCCCAGGCGGGGGGTCACGCAATGAGCAGTTCTTC. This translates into CASSPGGGSRNEQFF.